The 18 T cell receptor beta chains presented below share a single source sample, sequenced in a study of control samples from healthy donors and cancer patients. Clones were sequenced by immunoSEQ multiplex PCR, and TCRdb holds only the in-frame ones, with some missing. The repertoire holds around 68,000 clones, with around 84% as singletons. What was sequenced was PBMCs. These receptors were collected from a woman aged 50 to 60 with lung cancer.

The rearrangement links TRBV5-1 to TRBJ1-1; TRBD1 aligns across 11 bases. The CDR3 loop spans 15 amino acids. Germline-derived CDR1 and CDR2 are SGHRS and YFSETQ. V was pared by 4 bases and J by 4 bases, with 6 bases of the junction left unmatched. DNA of the CDR3: TGCGCCAGCAGCCCCGCCGGGACAGGGGGCACTGAAGCTTTCTTT. This gives the protein CASSPAGTGGTEAFF.

The chain couples TRBV7-9 to TRBJ2-7; 10 nucleotides agree with TRBD1. CDR1 and CDR2 from the germline V gene are SEHNR and FQNEAQ (reference sequence). Losses at the gene ends were 5 bases for V and 1 base for J; bases not matched to a gene: 11. CDR3 length equals 17 residues. The CDR3 DNA follows: TGTGCCAGCAGCGAGCTAGGCCGGGACAGGGGATCCTACGAGCAGTACTTC. Its protein product is CASSELGRDRGSYEQYF.

The chain employs TRBV5-1 and TRBJ2-5; weak D call: TRBD2 (5 bases). CDR1 is SGHRS, CDR2 YFSETQ, per germline. CDR3 length: 16 residues. The ends were cut back, 0 bases at V and 1 base at J, with 13 bases in the middle. The CDR3 sequence: CASSLVRVSPQETQYF. DNA for the CDR3: TGCGCCAGCAGCTTGGTGCGGGTATCGCCCCAAGAGACCCAGTACTTC.

The gene calls are TRBV19 and TRBJ1-1; 9 bases align to TRBD1. The length of the CDR3 is 15 residues. Germline V gives CDR1 LNHDA, CDR2 SQIVND (reference sequence). Unmatched junction bases numbered 11, after V lost 8 bases and J lost 4 bases. Here the CDR3 DNA reads TGTGCCAGTTCTGAGGGACAGGGTGACGGCACTGAAGCTTTCTTT. Translated: CASSEGQGDGTEAFF.

J is TRBJ1-3 and V is TRBV19; D gene unclear. V was shortened by 4 bases and J by 4 bases, with 11 bases between the two germline ends. The CDR3 has 14 amino acids. The germline V gene has CDR1 LNHDA and CDR2 SQIVND (reference sequence). The CDR3 region has the DNA TGTGCCAGTAGTAGGCGGGAATACGGAAACACCATATATTTT. Protein sequence: CASSRREYGNTIYF. The full variable domain, its missing parts supplied by reference TRBV19 and TRBJ1-3, is DGGITQSPKYLFRKEGQNVTLSCEQNLNHDAMYWYRQDPGQGLRLIYYSQIVNDFQKGDIAEGYSVSREKKESFPLTVTSAQKNPTAFYLCASSRREYGNTIYFGEGSWLTVV.

The chain has TRBV27 and TRBJ2-2; D remains unclear. V was pared by 10 bases and J by 4 bases, with 10 bases between. Germline CDR1 and CDR2: MNHEY and SMNVEV (reference sequence). The CDR3 spans 12 residues. The CDR3 spells CATGEGTGELFF. Written as DNA, the CDR3 is TGTGCCACCGGTGAAGGCACCGGGGAGCTGTTTTTT.

V gene TRBV19 combines with J gene TRBJ1-2; D is perhaps TRBD1 (5 bases). The germline V gene encodes CDR1 LNHDA and CDR2 SQIVND (reference sequence). This CDR3 is built from 14 residues. Trimming took 8 bases from V and 4 from J, leaving 17 bases between them. The DNA for the CDR3 is TGTGCCAGTTTGGAGAGGGGCACGGGCTATGGCTACACCTTC. Protein product: CASLERGTGYGYTF.

This chain connects TRBV5-1 to TRBJ2-1; D tentatively reads TRBD1 or TRBD2 (5 bases each). V lost 0 bases and J 8 bases, leaving 18 bases between the germline ends. This CDR3 comprises 16 residues. CDR1 is SGHRS, CDR2 YFSETQ, per germline. The CDR3 region has the DNA TGCGCCAGCAGCTTGGCTCGGGGCGGACGGATGGATGAGCAGTTCTTC. It is translated as CASSLARGGRMDEQFF.

The chain joins TRBV18 to TRBJ2-3, with 10 bases lining up with TRBD1. The junction had 7 bases not matched to a gene; V was cut back by 5 bases and J by 8 bases. Looked up from germline, CDR1 is KGHSH and CDR2 is LQKENI. CDR3 size: 14 residues. For the CDR3, the DNA is TGTGCCAGCTCATTCGGGACAGGGGAAAGTACGCAGTATTTT. As protein: CASSFGTGESTQYF.

This chain links TRBV11-2 with TRBJ1-1; 7 bases fit TRBD1. The junction had 10 bases not matched to a gene; V was cut back by 6 bases and J by 12 bases. Germline V gene lookup returns CDR1 SGHAT and CDR2 FQNNGV. The CDR3 covers 12 residues. The CDR3 is CASRGGTDRTFF. The CDR3 DNA sequence: TGTGCCAGCAGAGGAGGGACAGATCGGACTTTCTTT.

This clone is a singleton in its sample. The genes are TRBV11-2 and TRBJ2-2, with D uncertain. Trimming cost V 1 base and J 2 bases, with 8 bases left between them. The CDR3 covers 15 residues. CDR1 is SGHAT, CDR2 FQNNGV, per germline. Written as DNA, the CDR3 is TGTGCCAGCAGCTTAGTTGGCAGCAACACCGGGGAGCTGTTTTTT. The encoded protein is CASSLVGSNTGELFF.

The chain joins TRBV19 to TRBJ2-5, with 10 bases identical to TRBD1. The CDR3 length is 14 residues. The ends lost 2 bases at V and 5 bases at J; junction bases unmatched: 2. From germline, CDR1 is LNHDA and CDR2 SQIVND (reference sequence). The CDR3 nucleotides are TGTGCCAGTAGTATATCGGGACAGGGGGAGACCCAGTACTTC. As protein: CASSISGQGETQYF.

This rearrangement joins TRBV24-1 to TRBJ1-2, with D tentatively TRBD1 (5 bases). The germline V and J ends were trimmed by 3 bases and 3 bases, with 13 bases remaining between them. Looked up from germline, CDR1 is KGHDR and CDR2 is SFDVKD. The CDR3 has 15 amino acids. The CDR3 DNA reads as TGTGCCACCAGTGATCGGGACTCTGGACACTATGGCTACACCTTC. Translating gives CATSDRDSGHYGYTF.

As to this clone: This sample includes further DNA sequences coding for the same CDR3. This chain uses TRBV19 with TRBJ1-5; D gene uncertain. Germline V gene sequence: CDR1 LNHDA, CDR2 SQIVND (reference sequence). V gave up 5 bases and J gave up 4 bases, with 6 bases separating them. This CDR3 spans 12 amino acids. In nucleotides, the CDR3 is TGTGCCAGTAGTTTGAGAAATCAGCCCCAGCATTTT. Residues: CASSLRNQPQHF.

The genes are TRBV18 and TRBJ2-1, with 7 bases fitting TRBD1. The germline V gene has CDR1 KGHSH and CDR2 LQKENI. This CDR3 contains 13 residues. Trimming at V came to 3 bases and at J to 6 bases, leaving 2 bases not matched to a gene. CDR3 coding DNA: TGTGCCAGCTCACCGGGACAGATCAATGAGCAGTTCTTC. This encodes CASSPGQINEQFF.

The gene calls are TRBV7-2 and TRBJ1-3; D call uncertain. The CDR3 is 13 amino acids. V was clipped by 1 base and J by 4 bases, with 5 bases between them. CDR1 is SGHTA, CDR2 FQGNSA, per germline. CDR3 sequence: CASSLDRGNTIYF. The CDR3 DNA follows: TGTGCCAGCAGCTTAGATAGGGGAAACACCATATATTTT.

The V gene is TRBV27, the J gene TRBJ2-5, with 15 positions matching TRBD2. The junction had 5 bases not matched to a gene; V was cut back by 5 bases and J by 4 bases. The CDR3 covers 16 residues. Germline values: CDR1 MNHEY, CDR2 SMNVEV (reference sequence). CDR3 sequence: CASSPRTSGGGETQYF. DNA of the CDR3: TGTGCCAGCAGTCCTAGGACTAGCGGGGGGGGAGAGACCCAGTACTTC.

A few counts support this clone. This chain uses TRBV6-5 with TRBJ1-1; perhaps TRBD1 as D (5 bases). V dropped 7 bases and J dropped 4 bases, with 7 bases sitting between them. The V gene's germline CDR1 is MNHEY and CDR2 SVGAGI. This CDR3 is built from 11 residues. The CDR3 region is CASTGGTEAFF. The CDR3 DNA reads as TGTGCCAGCACCGGGGGCACTGAAGCTTTCTTT.